This section outlines one TCR beta chain sequence together with its context. The data were produced by immunoSEQ multiplex PCR, yet TCRdb's version contains in-frame clones alone and is incomplete. The sample includes about 76,000 clones, about 88% of them seen just once. This specimen belongs to a study of radiation and T cells in renal cell carcinoma. The time point is: blood 4 weeks post-SBRT, at nephrectomy. Indicated treatment: 15 Gy SBRT to primary tumor, nephrectomy 4 weeks later. The CDR3 covers 13 residues. Germline V lookup: CDR1 GTSNPN, CDR2 SVGIG (reference sequence). Trimming removed 0 bases at V and 3 bases at J, with 8 bases between.

The receptor was derived from a woman in her 70s with renal cell carcinoma. The sample consisted of blood, taken from a patient whose treatment included radiotherapy and nephrectomy. The chain combines TRBV30 with TRBJ2-5; D not certain. CDR3: CAWSVRQKETQYF. CDR3 DNA: TGTGCCTGGAGTGTACGGCAGAAAGAGACCCAGTACTTC. Filled out from reference TRBV30 and TRBJ2-5, the complete variable domain reads SQTIHQWPATLVQPVGSPLSLECTVEGTSNPNLYWYRQAAGRGLQLLFYSVGIGQISSEVPQNLSASRPQDRQFILSSKKLLLSDSGFYLCAWSVRQKETQYFGPGTRLLVL.